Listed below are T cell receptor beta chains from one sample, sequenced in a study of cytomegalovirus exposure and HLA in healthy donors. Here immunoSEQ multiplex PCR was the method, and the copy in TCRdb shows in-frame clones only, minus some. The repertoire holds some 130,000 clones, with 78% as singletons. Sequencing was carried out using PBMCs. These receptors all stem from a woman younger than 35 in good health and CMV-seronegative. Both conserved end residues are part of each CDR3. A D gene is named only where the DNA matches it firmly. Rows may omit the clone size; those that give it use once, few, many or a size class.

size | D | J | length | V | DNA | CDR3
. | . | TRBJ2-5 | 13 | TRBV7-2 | TGTGCCAGCAGCTTAAATCTCCAGGAGACCCAGTACTTC | CASSLNLQETQYF
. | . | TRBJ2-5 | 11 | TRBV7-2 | TGTGCCAGCAGCTGGCGGGAGACCCAGTACTTC | CASSWRETQYF
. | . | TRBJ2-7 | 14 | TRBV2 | TGTGCCAGCAATGGGGCAGCCCCACCCTACGAGCAGTACTTC | CASNGAAPPYEQYF
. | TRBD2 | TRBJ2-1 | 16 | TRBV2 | TGTGCCAGCAGTGCACTAGCGGGAGTGAAGAAAAATGAGCAGTTCTTC | CASSALAGVKKNEQFF
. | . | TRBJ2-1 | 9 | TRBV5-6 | TGTGCCAGCGGGAGTGAGCAGTTCTTC | CASGSEQFF
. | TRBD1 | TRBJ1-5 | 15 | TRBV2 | TGTGCCAGCACTTTACAGGGACAGGGCAGCCAGCCCCAGCATTTT | CASTLQGQGSQPQHF
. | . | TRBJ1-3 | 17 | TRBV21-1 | TGTGCCAGCAGCAAAGTACCTCCCGGGATGCGGGGAAACACCATATATTTT | CASSKVPPGMRGNTIYF
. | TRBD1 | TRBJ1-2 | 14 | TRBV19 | TGTGCCAGTCGGGACAGGGGAAGAGACTATGGCTACACCTTC | CASRDRGRDYGYTF
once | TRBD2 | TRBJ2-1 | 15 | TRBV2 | TGTGCCAGCTCCCCGACTAGCGGGAGCCACAATGAGCAGTTCTTC | CASSPTSGSHNEQFF
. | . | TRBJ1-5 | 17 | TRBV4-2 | TGTGCCAGCAGCCCCTCGGACTCGGACAGCGTCAATCAGCCCCAGCATTTT | CASSPSDSDSVNQPQHF
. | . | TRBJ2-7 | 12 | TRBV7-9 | TGTGCCAGCAGCTTAGGTGAGGGAGTACCGTACTTC | CASSLGEGVPYF
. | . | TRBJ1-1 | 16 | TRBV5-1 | TGCGCCAGCAGCTTGGCAGCGGAGGGTTCTGGCACTGAAGCTTTCTTT | CASSLAAEGSGTEAFF
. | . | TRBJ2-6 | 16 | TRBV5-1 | TGCGCCAGCAGCTTGGGGACAGTCTCTGGGGCCAACGTCCTGACTTTC | CASSLGTVSGANVLTF
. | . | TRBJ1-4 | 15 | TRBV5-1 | TGCGCCAGCAGCGTAACAGGGACAACTAATGAAAAACTGTTTTTT | CASSVTGTTNEKLFF
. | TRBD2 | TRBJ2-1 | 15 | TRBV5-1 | TGCGCCAGCAGCTCCGGGGCTAGCGGGTCCAATGAGCAGTTCTTC | CASSSGASGSNEQFF
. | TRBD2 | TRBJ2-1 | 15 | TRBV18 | TGTGCCAGCTCACCCCTAGCGGGAGATAGAAATGAGCAGTTCTTC | CASSPLAGDRNEQFF
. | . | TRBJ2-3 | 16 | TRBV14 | TGTGCCAGCAGCCAAGATACCCCAAGCGGCACAGATACGCAGTATTTT | CASSQDTPSGTDTQYF
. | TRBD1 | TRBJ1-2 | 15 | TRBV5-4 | TGTGCCAGCAGCTCGTGGGGACAGGGGAACTATGGCTACACCTTC | CASSSWGQGNYGYTF
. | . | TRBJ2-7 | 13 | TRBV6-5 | TGTGCCAGCAGCCGACGGGAATTCTACGAGCAGTACTTC | CASSRREFYEQYF
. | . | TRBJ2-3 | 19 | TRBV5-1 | TGCGCCAGCAGCGGGGGAGGTATTGGCGGGCCCACTAGCACAGATACGCAGTATTTT | CASSGGGIGGPTSTDTQYF
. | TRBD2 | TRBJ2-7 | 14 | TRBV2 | TGTGCCAGCACCCTCACAAGGGGAGGGAACGAGCAGTACTTC | CASTLTRGGNEQYF
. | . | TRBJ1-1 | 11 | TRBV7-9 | TGTGCCAGTTCAAACCCGGGAGAAGCTTTCTTT | CASSNPGEAFF
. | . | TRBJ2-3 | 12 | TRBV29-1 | TGCAGCGTTGTAAAAGGGGCAGATACGCAGTATTTT | CSVVKGADTQYF
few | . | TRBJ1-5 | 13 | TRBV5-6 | TGTGCCAGCAGCTTGTCGGGGTATCAGCCCCAGCATTTT | CASSLSGYQPQHF
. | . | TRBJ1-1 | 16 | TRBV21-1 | TGTGCCAGCAGCCTCCGGGGGTCGGACCCAAACACTGAAGCTTTCTTT | CASSLRGSDPNTEAFF
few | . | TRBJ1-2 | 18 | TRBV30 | TGTGCCTGGTCTTCCGGGTCCCAGAGACCTACTACATCCAATGGCTACACCTTC | CAWSSGSQRPTTSNGYTF
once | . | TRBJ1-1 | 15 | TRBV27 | TGTGCCAGCAGTGCCCCGGGACAATTGGGCACTGAAGCTTTCTTT | CASSAPGQLGTEAFF
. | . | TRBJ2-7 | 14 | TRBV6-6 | TGTGCCAGCAGTTACGGCGGTTCTGACTACGAGCAGTACTTC | CASSYGGSDYEQYF
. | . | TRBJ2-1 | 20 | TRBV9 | TGTGCCAGCAGCCATCGACAGGGCTCCGTTAGCGGTTACCCCTACAATGAGCAGTTCTTC | CASSHRQGSVSGYPYNEQFF
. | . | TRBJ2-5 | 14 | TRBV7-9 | TGTGCCAGCAGCTTAAGCGGCAAGAAAGAGACCCAGTACTTC | CASSLSGKKETQYF
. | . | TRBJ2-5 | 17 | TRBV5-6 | TGTGCCAGCAGCTTGGCCGGATCAGGGGGAGGCCAAGAGACCCAGTACTTC | CASSLAGSGGGQETQYF
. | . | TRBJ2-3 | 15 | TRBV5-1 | TGCGCCAGCAGCTTGGCCGCTCTAGGCGGAGTGCCGCAGTATTTT | CASSLAALGGVPQYF
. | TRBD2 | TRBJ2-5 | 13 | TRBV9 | TGTGCCAGCACGCGGGGGGAAGCAGAGACCCAGTACTTC | CASTRGEAETQYF
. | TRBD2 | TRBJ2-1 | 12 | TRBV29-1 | TGCAGCGTTGGGCTAGCGGGAGGAGAACAGTTCTTC | CSVGLAGGEQFF
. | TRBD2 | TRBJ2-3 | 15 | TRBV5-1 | TGCGCCAGCGCGTTCGGGGGAGGGATCCCAGATACGCAGTATTTT | CASAFGGGIPDTQYF
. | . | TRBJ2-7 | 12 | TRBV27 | TGTGCCAGCAGTTTAATCGGGAGCGAGCAGTACTTC | CASSLIGSEQYF
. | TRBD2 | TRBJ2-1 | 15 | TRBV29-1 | TGCAGCGTTGGCGGAACGGGACTAGCGGACAATGAGCAGTTCTTC | CSVGGTGLADNEQFF
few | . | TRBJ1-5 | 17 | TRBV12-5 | TGTGCTAGTGGTTTGGTACACGATTCAGGGGCCAATCAGCCCCAGCATTTT | CASGLVHDSGANQPQHF
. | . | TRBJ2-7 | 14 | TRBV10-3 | TGTGCCATCAGTGCGACGCAGACAGTAAGGGAGCAGTACTTC | CAISATQTVREQYF
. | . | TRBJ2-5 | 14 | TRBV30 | TGTGCCTGGCAAAAAGAGTATCTGGAGGAGACCCAGTACTTC | CAWQKEYLEETQYF
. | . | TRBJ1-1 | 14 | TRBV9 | TGTGCCAGCAGCGTAGGACAGATCTACACTGAAGCTTTCTTT | CASSVGQIYTEAFF
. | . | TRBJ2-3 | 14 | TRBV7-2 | TGTGCCAGCAGCTTGCCAGTCCCCACAGATACGCAGTATTTT | CASSLPVPTDTQYF
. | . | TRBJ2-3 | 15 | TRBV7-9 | TGTGCCAGCAGCCCGGGGAGGCTTCTCACAGATACGCAGTATTTT | CASSPGRLLTDTQYF
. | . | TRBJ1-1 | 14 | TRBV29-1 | TGCAGCGTGGGGGATACAGGGCCCGACACTGAAGCTTTCTTT | CSVGDTGPDTEAFF
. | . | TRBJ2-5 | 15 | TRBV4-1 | TGCGCCAGCAGCCAAGTGATAGCGGATCAAGAGACCCAGTACTTC | CASSQVIADQETQYF
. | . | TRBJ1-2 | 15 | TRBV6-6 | TGTGCCAGCACCTTGGGAGGGGGGCATAACTATGGCTACACCTTC | CASTLGGGHNYGYTF
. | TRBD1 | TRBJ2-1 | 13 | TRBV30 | TGTGCCTGGAGCGGGTACGGGACAGGTGAGCAGTTCTTC | CAWSGYGTGEQFF
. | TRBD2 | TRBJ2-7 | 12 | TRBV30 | TGTGCTCTGACTAGCGGGGTCTACGAGCAGTACTTC | CALTSGVYEQYF
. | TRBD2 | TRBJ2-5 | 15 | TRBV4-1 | TGCGCCAGCAGCCAAACGGGACTAGCGGGAGAGACCCAGTACTTC | CASSQTGLAGETQYF
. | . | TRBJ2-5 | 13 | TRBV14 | TGTGCCAGCAGCCACGGAGGCTGGGAGACCCAGTACTTC | CASSHGGWETQYF
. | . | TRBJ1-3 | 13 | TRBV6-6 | TGTGCCAGCAGTGCCTCGGGGTCGGACACCATATATTTT | CASSASGSDTIYF
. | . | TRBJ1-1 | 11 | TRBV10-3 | TGTGCCATCGGGCAGAACACTGAAGCTTTCTTT | CAIGQNTEAFF
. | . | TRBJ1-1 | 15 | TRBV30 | TGTGCCTGGAGCGCCAGCCGCTGGGGAGGCACTGAAGCTTTCTTT | CAWSASRWGGTEAFF
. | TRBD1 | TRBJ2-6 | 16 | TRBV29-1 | TGCAGCGCCAAGGGGGACAGTAACTCTGGGGCCAACGTCCTGACTTTC | CSAKGDSNSGANVLTF
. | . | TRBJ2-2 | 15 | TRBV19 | TGTGCCAGTAGCTCCCAGGGATGGACCACCGGGGAGCTGTTTTTT | CASSSQGWTTGELFF
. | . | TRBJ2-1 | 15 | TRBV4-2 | TGTGCCAGCAGCCAAGAAATTGGCGGGTACAATGAGCAGTTCTTC | CASSQEIGGYNEQFF
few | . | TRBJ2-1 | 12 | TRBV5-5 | TGTGCCAGCCAGGGTGGAGGGACCCAGCAGTTCTTC | CASQGGGTQQFF